The 26 T cell receptor beta chains below come from one sample, sequenced in a study of blood T cells in healthy people across ages (dated by TCRdb to the mid-2010s). Receptor libraries were prepared by 5' RACE. The sequencer listed for this sample is Illumina HiSeq 2500. A second PCR of about 6 to 11 cycles was performed with a sample-barcoded 5' primer and a J-beta primer mix. The public reads were run again by TCRdb, first through fastp at Q25 and then through MiXCR, and only productive beta chains were kept. Every CDR3 protein is listed once, alongside the most common genes and DNA of its rows. The sample has about 2 million distinct CDR3 sequences on record, around half of them singletons. Approximately 2.1% of the sample goes to the ten largest clones. Specimen: blood. Receptor source: a woman between 35 and 50 years old in good health.

This clonotype was seen a handful of times. The chain couples TRBV29-1 to TRBJ2-3; the match to TRBD2 covers 7 bases. V was clipped by 5 bases and J by 10 bases; unmatched bases: 12. The germline CDR1 and CDR2 sequences are SQVTM and ANQGSEA. The CDR3 is 13 residues long. CDR3 bases: TGCAGCGTTTTGGGGGGGGACCTCGACGCGCAGTATTTT. Protein sequence: CSVLGGDLDAQYF.

V is TRBV28 and J is TRBJ1-6, with D possibly being TRBD1 (6 bases). CDR3 size: 16 residues. Deletions cut 4 bases from V and 6 bases from J, with 16 bases between. Germline V CDR1 and CDR2: MDHEN, SYDVKM. The CDR3 region is CASSSPDRAFNSPLHF. The DNA of the CDR3 is TGTGCCAGCAGTTCACCGGACAGAGCCTTTAATTCACCCCTCCACTTT. The full variable domain, its missing parts supplied by reference TRBV28 and TRBJ1-6, is DVKVTQSSRYLVKRTGEKVFLECVQDMDHENMFWYRQDPGLGLRLIYFSYDVKMKEKGDIPEGYSVSREKKERFSLILESASTNQTSMYLCASSSPDRAFNSPLHFGNGTRLTVT.

This sequence joins TRBV28 and TRBJ2-5; 12 bases are a match to TRBD2. The CDR3 loop spans 18 amino acids. Germline lookup yields CDR1 MDHEN and CDR2 SYDVKM. With 1 base clipped from V and 2 bases from J, the junction kept 8 bases outside the gene matches. The chain's CDR3 is CASSLLSSGGAVQETQYF. In DNA, the CDR3 is TGTGCCAGCAGTTTATTGTCTAGCGGGGGGGCCGTTCAAGAGACCCAGTACTTC.

The rearrangement uses TRBV20-1 and TRBJ2-7; perhaps TRBD1 as D (5 bases). Germline CDR1 DFQATT, CDR2 SNEGSKA (reference sequence). The CDR3 has 12 amino acids. V lost 4 bases and J lost 4, with 11 bases in between. CDR3 sequence: CSANRQGYEQYF. In nucleotides, the CDR3 is TGCAGTGCTAACAGGCAAGGGTACGAGCAGTACTTC.

The chain carries TRBV7-9 and TRBJ2-1, with 8 bases aligning to TRBD1. The V and J ends lost 2 bases and 6 bases, in that order; junction bases with no gene match: 9. Germline V lookup: CDR1 SEHNR, CDR2 FQNEAQ (reference sequence). This CDR3 is built from 16 residues. This chain's CDR3 is CASSLSRTGLSNEQFF. For the CDR3, the DNA is TGTGCCAGCAGCTTATCGCGGACAGGGCTCAGCAATGAGCAGTTCTTC.

The chain couples TRBV20-1 to TRBJ2-1, with a weak D call TRBD1 (6 bases). CDR3 size: 15 residues. V was pared by 7 bases and J by 5 bases, with 21 bases between. Germline-derived CDR1 and CDR2 are DFQATT and SNEGSKA (reference sequence). CDR3 nucleotide sequence: TGCAGTGTAGAGCCTACAGGGTCATATAACAATGAGCAGTTCTTC. It codes for CSVEPTGSYNNEQFF.

This clonotype was detected a few times. The rearrangement links TRBV20-1 to TRBJ2-4; TRBD2 matches at 8 bases. Judging by the DNA end, TRBJ2-7 fits better; the J call may be wrong. The germline V gene has CDR1 DFQATT and CDR2 SNEGSKA (reference sequence). This CDR3 contains 15 residues. CDR3 sequence: CSARGGGGSNYEQYF. Written as DNA, the CDR3 is TGCAGTGCTAGGGGGGGCGGGGGGTCGAACTACGAGCAGTACTTC.

The V gene is TRBV6-6, the J gene TRBJ2-7; the match to TRBD1 covers 7 bases. Trimming took 6 bases from V and 4 from J; bases not matched to a gene: 12. The CDR3 is 15 residues long. Germline lookup yields CDR1 MNHNY and CDR2 SVGAGI (reference sequence). CDR3 amino acids: CASSPWTGLAYEQYF. The DNA of the CDR3 is TGTGCCAGCAGCCCATGGACAGGTCTCGCGTACGAGCAGTACTTC.

The chain links TRBV5-1 to TRBJ2-7, with 7 positions matching TRBD1. Germline V gene lookup returns CDR1 SGHRS and CDR2 YFSETQ. The CDR3 spans 13 residues. J gave up 2 bases and V 7 bases, and 6 bases lay outside the gene matches. The CDR3 DNA reads TGCGCCAGCGGACAGGACTCTCCCTACGAGCAGTACTTC. It encodes CASGQDSPYEQYF.

The chain couples TRBV10-3 to TRBJ2-3; D is perhaps TRBD2 (5 bases). In germline, CDR1 is ENHRY, CDR2 SYGVKD. V gave up 2 bases and J gave up 7 bases, with 13 bases separating them. There are 14 residues in the CDR3. The CDR3 nucleotides are TGTGCCATCAGTGAGGGACTCCCAGGTTATACGCAGTATTTT. This encodes CAISEGLPGYTQYF.

In this sample, this clonotype turned up once. The junction differs from germline at one of its ends, possibly a read error. The chain recombines TRBV6-5 with TRBJ2-1; D might be TRBD1 (8 bases). The germline V gene encodes CDR1 MNHEY and CDR2 SVGAGI. The CDR3 is made up of 16 amino acids. The DNA for the CDR3 is TGTACCAGCAGTTACAGGGGGGGGAGCTCCTACAATGAGCAGTTCTTC. Translated: CTSSYRGGSSYNEQFF.

This clonotype was seen many times. This rearrangement joins TRBV9 to TRBJ1-1, with D hard to call. This CDR3 spans 14 amino acids. Per the germline V gene, CDR1 is SGDLS and CDR2 is YYNGEE. V lost 3 bases and J lost 2, with 11 bases in between. The CDR3: CASSARTGNTEAFF. DNA for the CDR3: TGTGCCAGCAGCGCGAGGACCGGTAACACTGAAGCTTTCTTT.

The chain carries TRBV20-1 and TRBJ1-2, with D perhaps TRBD1 (5 bases). CDR1 DFQATT and CDR2 SNEGSKA come from the germline V gene (reference sequence). V was pared by 4 bases and J by 5 bases, with 14 bases between. The CDR3 runs to 13 residues. Here the CDR3 reads CSAKSRDLYGYTF. CDR3 nucleotides: TGCAGTGCTAAGTCCCGGGACCTTTATGGCTACACCTTC.

There are a few counts of this clonotype. This chain connects TRBV20-1 to TRBJ2-3; the match to TRBD2 covers 8 bases. J lost 3 bases, V lost 0 bases, and 14 bases had no gene match. The CDR3 extends over 18 amino acids. CDR1 is DFQATT, CDR2 SNEGSKA, per germline (reference sequence). DNA for the CDR3: TGCAGTGCTAGAGATCCGACGGGGGGGCCCTCCGGAACAGATACGCAGTATTTT. This codes for CSARDPTGGPSGTDTQYF.

The V call is TRBV6-2 or TRBV6-3, the J call TRBJ2-3, with D perhaps TRBD1 (6 bases). From germline, CDR1 is MNHEY and CDR2 SVGEGT. With 2 bases removed from V and 6 bases from J, the gap between germline ends came to 15 bases. The CDR3 is made up of 15 amino acids. CDR3 coding DNA: TGTGCCAGCAGTTACCTCCGACAGGTTAAGGATACGCAGTATTTT. Residues: CASSYLRQVKDTQYF.

This chain uses TRBV6-2 or TRBV6-3 with TRBJ2-5; D remains unclear. The CDR3 sequence is 15 residues long. Germline assignment: CDR1 MNHEY and CDR2 SVGEGT. Trimming pared 5 bases from V and 0 bases from J, leaving 13 bases between. CDR3 loop: CASSLSDQYQETQYF. For the CDR3, the DNA is TGTGCCAGCAGTCTTTCGGACCAATACCAAGAGACCCAGTACTTC.

This chain connects TRBV7-2 to TRBJ1-6; D is possibly TRBD1 (5 bases). CDR3 length: 16 residues. In germline, CDR1 is SGHTA, CDR2 FQGNSA. V dropped 1 base and J dropped 10 bases, with 17 bases sitting between them. CDR3 DNA: TGTGCCAGCAGCTTAGAGGTGGGACGGCCAGGCTCACCCCTCCACTTT. Its protein product is CASSLEVGRPGSPLHF.

This clonotype came up many times. The V and J genes are TRBV7-2 and TRBJ2-5; D gene unclear. V was pared by 3 bases and J by 4 bases, with 3 bases between. The CDR3 consists of 11 residues. The germline V gene has CDR1 SGHTA and CDR2 FQGNSA. The CDR3 coding sequence is TGTGCCAGCAGCTTGGCAGAGACCCAGTACTTC. Protein: CASSLAETQYF.

V and J are TRBV6-5 and TRBJ2-1; D may match TRBD1 or TRBD2 (5 bases each). With the DNA end fitting TRBJ2-7 better, the J assignment may be wrong. The CDR3 runs 14 residues. Germline CDR1 MNHEY, CDR2 SVGAGI. The CDR3 is CASSRDRSYNEQYF. Written as DNA, the CDR3 is TGTGCCAGCAGTAGGGACCGATCCTACAATGAGCAGTACTTC.

The chain is built from TRBV28 and TRBJ2-7, with D possibly TRBD2 on 7 matching bases. The DNA end is more similar to TRBJ2-5, so the J call may be wrong. The germline gives CDR1 MDHEN, CDR2 SYDVKM. This CDR3 spans 16 amino acids. CDR3 bases: TGTGCCAGCAGTGCCCCGGGGGGCTCCTCACAAGAGACCCAGTACTTC. This encodes CASSAPGGSSQETQYF.

At least ten counts were recorded for this clonotype. Here the CDR3 reads CSVDPGQGAGTDTQYF. For the CDR3, the DNA is TGCAGCGTTGACCCGGGACAGGGGGCCGGCACAGATACGCAGTATTTT. The chain links TRBV29-1 to TRBJ2-3; 12 nucleotides agree with TRBD1. Germline loops: CDR1 SQVTM, CDR2 ANQGSEA. With 3 bases clipped from V and 1 base from J, the junction kept 5 bases outside the gene matches. The CDR3 contains 16 residues.

V gene TRBV6-1 combines with J gene TRBJ2-1; D may be TRBD2 (6 bases). Germline V gene lookup returns CDR1 MNHNS and CDR2 SASEGT. CDR3 length: 18 residues. V gave up 4 bases and J gave up 0 bases, with 19 bases separating them. CDR3: CASSGRGALAPSYNEQFF. The CDR3 DNA reads TGTGCCAGCAGTGGGAGGGGAGCCTTGGCCCCCTCCTACAATGAGCAGTTCTTC.

The CDR3 DNA reads as TGCGCCAGCAGCCGGGACACCTTCTACAATGAGCAGTTCTTC. It yields the protein CASSRDTFYNEQFF. This chain joins TRBV5-1 and TRBJ2-1, with D maybe TRBD1 (6 bases). The CDR3 is 14 amino acids. V was clipped by 4 bases and J by 3 bases, with 11 bases between them. The V gene's germline CDR1 is SGHRS and CDR2 YFSETQ.

CDR3 amino acids: CASSDRYSYEQYF. CDR3 coding DNA: TGTGCCAGCAGCGACCGTTACTCCTACGAGCAGTACTTC. This sequence joins TRBV9 and TRBJ2-7; D remains ambiguous. Trimming removed 3 bases from V and 0 bases from J, with 7 bases in between. This CDR3 comprises 13 residues. CDR1 SGDLS and CDR2 YYNGEE come from the germline V gene.

V is TRBV20-1 and J is TRBJ2-5; weak D call: TRBD2 (5 bases). CDR1 is DFQATT, CDR2 SNEGSKA, per germline (reference sequence). The CDR3 has 15 residues. V was trimmed by 0 bases and J by 5 bases, leaving 16 bases between them. DNA of the CDR3: TGCAGTGCTAGAGAGCCGGGGAGCAGTGGTGAGACCCAGTACTTC. Translated: CSAREPGSSGETQYF.

This clonotype was counted at least ten times. The rearrangement uses TRBV5-1 and TRBJ2-1, with 12 bases fitting TRBD2. The CDR3 covers 15 residues. Germline-derived CDR1 and CDR2 are SGHRS and YFSETQ. Trimming removed 4 bases from V and 5 bases from J; junction bases left unmatched: 4. CDR3 in amino acids: CASSRLAGGNNEQFF. The CDR3 nucleotides are TGCGCCAGCAGCCGTCTAGCGGGGGGGAACAATGAGCAGTTCTTC. Based on the CDR3 plus reference TRBV5-1 and TRBJ2-1, the full variable domain is KAGVTQTPRYLIKTRGQQVTLSCSPISGHRSVSWYQQTPGQGLQFLFEYFSETQRNKGNFPGRFSGRQFSNSRSEMNVSTLELGDSALYLCASSRLAGGNNEQFFGPGTRLTVL.